Listed below are T cell receptor beta chains from one sample, sequenced in a study of radiation and T cells in renal cell carcinoma. Repertoires were generated with immunoSEQ multiplex PCR, while TCRdb's copy carries only in-frame clones and drops some. Of around 64,000 clones listed, approximately 84% are singletons. Sequences were derived from blood, sampled from a patient whose treatment included radiotherapy and nephrectomy. The receptors were gathered from a man in his fifties or sixties with renal cell carcinoma. CDR3s include the opening cysteine and the closing phenylalanine or tryptophan. D genes are given only for firm matches. Expanded clones get a size class; other rows say once, few or many, or leave the size out.

CDR3aa | CDR3nt | v_gene | abundance | d_gene | j_gene
CASSKNPYEKETQYF | TGTGCCAGTAGCAAAAACCCATACGAGAAAGAGACCCAGTACTTC | TRBV19 | NA | NA | TRBJ2-5
CASSPETIPTDTQYF | TGCGCCAGCAGCCCCGAGACTATCCCCACAGATACGCAGTATTTT | TRBV5-1 | NA | NA | TRBJ2-3
CASKHRHNSPLHF | TGTGCCAGTAAACACAGGCATAATTCACCCCTCCACTTT | TRBV19 | few | NA | TRBJ1-6
CASSLAVANTEAFF | TGTGCCAGCAGCTTAGCCGTAGCGAACACTGAAGCTTTCTTT | TRBV7-9 | NA | NA | TRBJ1-1
CASSPRQGGTNYGYTF | TGTGCCAGCAGTCCTCGACAGGGTGGGACTAACTATGGCTACACCTTC | TRBV2 | NA | TRBD1 | TRBJ1-2
CASSITTGSYSNQPQHF | TGTGCCAGTAGTATAACTACAGGGTCCTATAGCAATCAGCCCCAGCATTTT | TRBV19 | NA | NA | TRBJ1-5
CASSLYPGQGESGSNQPQHF | TGTGCCAGTAGTCTTTACCCCGGACAAGGAGAATCCGGCAGCAATCAGCCCCAGCATTTT | TRBV19 | NA | NA | TRBJ1-5
CASSQRLAVDTQYF | TGTGCCAGCAGCCAGAGACTAGCGGTAGATACGCAGTATTTT | TRBV11-2 | NA | TRBD2 | TRBJ2-3
CASSYSRTGGGYGYTF | TGTGCCAGCAGTTACTCGCGGACAGGGGGTGGCTATGGCTACACCTTC | TRBV6-5 | NA | TRBD1 | TRBJ1-2
CASSLPGQGGRTEAFF | TGTGCCAGCAGCCTTCCGGGACAGGGAGGACGAACTGAAGCTTTCTTT | TRBV5-6 | NA | TRBD1 | TRBJ1-1
CASSLVWAPRGTDTQYF | TGTGCCAGCAGCTTAGTATGGGCCCCTAGAGGCACAGATACGCAGTATTTT | TRBV7-2 | NA | NA | TRBJ2-3
CAWSHLGQFGGYTF | TGTGCCTGGAGCCACCTGGGGCAGTTTGGGGGCTACACCTTC | TRBV30 | NA | NA | TRBJ1-2
CASSSGGSYEQYF | TGTGCCAGCAGCTCAGGGGGATCCTACGAGCAGTACTTC | TRBV7-9 | NA | TRBD1 | TRBJ2-7
CASSQERSTDTQYF | TGTGCCAGCAGCCAAGAGAGGAGCACAGATACGCAGTATTTT | TRBV14 | NA | NA | TRBJ2-3
CASSLDFLGAGELFF | TGTGCCAGCAGTCTCGACTTCTTAGGCGCCGGGGAGCTGTTTTTT | TRBV27 | NA | NA | TRBJ2-2
CASSPYSGTADYGYTF | TGTGCCAGCAGCCCTTACTCCGGGACAGCTGACTATGGCTACACCTTC | TRBV7-8 | many | TRBD1 | TRBJ1-2
CASSDPEGASELFF | TGTGCCAGCAGTGACCCAGAAGGGGCCAGCGAGCTGTTTTTT | TRBV25-1 | NA | NA | TRBJ2-2
CASSWGQGTDTQYF | TGTGCCAGCAGCTGGGGACAGGGAACAGATACGCAGTATTTT | TRBV6-1 | NA | TRBD1 | TRBJ2-3
CASSQGGLNSPLHF | TGTGCCAGCAGCCAGGGAGGGCTGAATTCACCCCTCCACTTT | TRBV7-9 | few | NA | TRBJ1-6
CASSHLEGEQYF | TGCGCCAGCAGCCACCTGGAGGGCGAGCAGTACTTC | TRBV4-3 | NA | NA | TRBJ2-7
CASSQTGGQDQPQHF | TGTGCCAGCAGCCAAACAGGGGGCCAGGATCAGCCCCAGCATTTT | TRBV11-2 | NA | TRBD1 | TRBJ1-5
CASSYSMRQGQNIQYF | TGTGCCAGCAGTTACTCGATGAGGCAGGGTCAAAACATTCAGTACTTC | TRBV6-7 | NA | NA | TRBJ2-4
CASSYQGKQFF | TGTGCCAGCAGTTATCAGGGTAAGCAGTTCTTC | TRBV5-6 | NA | NA | TRBJ2-1
CASSVAGSQETQYF | TGTGCCAGCAGCGTAGCGGGCAGCCAAGAGACCCAGTACTTC | TRBV9 | NA | NA | TRBJ2-5
CASSLGPSGQETQYF | TGCGCCAGCAGCTTGGGTCCTAGCGGGCAAGAGACCCAGTACTTC | TRBV5-1 | NA | TRBD2 | TRBJ2-5